This TCR beta chain emerged from a study of blood T cell repertoires in COVID-19. As for the study in general: From T cells, B-cell-depleted T cells, or PBMCs came the material, which was cDNA or gDNA.

The CDR3 has 14 amino acids. V gave up 8 bases and J gave up 0 bases, with 13 bases separating them. Per the germline V gene, CDR1 is SNHLY and CDR2 is FYNNEI. Sequencing used immunoSEQ multiplex PCR; TCRdb keeps in-frame clones, though not all of them. Among 130,000 to 150,000 clones listed, approximately 90% were seen once. This chain connects TRBV2 to TRBJ1-2, with unresolved D. What was sequenced was peripheral blood. The sequence was obtained from a human donor in a cohort sampled during active COVID-19. The DNA for the CDR3 is TGTGCCAGCCCCGAAGGCACTACTAACTATGGCTACACCTTC. Its protein is CASPEGTTNYGYTF.